The T cell receptor (beta chain) described here comes from a study of blood T cell repertoires in COVID-19. About the study: The study drew acute and convalescent COVID-19 samples from the United States, Italy and Spain.

This table comes from immunoSEQ multiplex PCR, and its TCRdb copy is limited to in-frame clones, with some not included. The table shows about 210,000 clones, with 81% occurring only once. Germline V gene lookup returns CDR1 SQVTM and CDR2 ANQGSEA. V was clipped by 4 bases and J by 6 bases, with 12 bases between them. This CDR3 spans 13 amino acids. This rearrangement joins TRBV29-1 to TRBJ2-2, with unresolved D. The material sequenced was PBMCs or T cells enriched from blood (not recorded which). The receptor comes from a woman aged 50 to 65 with acute COVID-19. The CDR3 loop reads CSVVENSAGELFF. Here the CDR3 DNA reads TGCAGCGTTGTGGAGAACTCCGCCGGGGAGCTGTTTTTT.